This TCR beta chain was sequenced during a study of cytomegalovirus exposure and HLA in healthy donors. The V and J ends lost 0 bases and 1 base respectively, with 12 bases between them. Germline values: CDR1 PRHDT, CDR2 FYEKMQ (reference sequence). This CDR3 has 17 residues. Details on this clone: What it recognizes is unknown.

Researchers ran the PCR with 60 Vbeta and 13 Jbeta primers. Libraries were prepared by immunoSEQ multiplex PCR; TCRdb keeps only in-frame clonotypes and omits some of them. The table shows about 82,000 clones, with 75% to 85% occurring only once. The study, taken as a whole, reports: Researchers catalogued about 150 TCR beta chains as cytomegalovirus-associated. Earlier analysis yielded a pattern in which most TCR beta V segments were productive about 90% or about 30% of the time. Differences between HLA loci emerged in a later analysis of TCR association rates, with DRB1 most and HLA-C fewest.

Sequenced sample: PBMCs. This receptor was taken from a man between 65 and 79 years old in good health and CMV-seropositive. V usage is TRBV13 and J usage is TRBJ2-2; TRBD2 might be the D (6 bases). This CDR3 is CASSLGGDSLNTGELFF. CDR3 nucleotides: TGTGCCAGCAGCTTAGGCGGGGACTCATTGAACACCGGGGAGCTGTTTTTT.